This T cell receptor beta chain was obtained from a study of cytomegalovirus exposure and HLA in healthy donors (dated by TCRdb to 2017 to 2019). Turning to the overall study: In an earlier analysis of several hundred of the donors, 250 to 350 Gb of sequence data and some 100 million unique TCR beta sequences from some 170 million T cells were reported. An early release that covered some 640 HLA-typed donors contained around 330 gigabases of sequencing data and 75 million to 100 million unique TCR sequences. Among the roughly 370 genotyped donors, around 81% belonged to the genetic ancestry cluster associated with self-reported Caucasian donors. The study aimed to test whether cataloging public T cell receptors could reveal signatures of past pathogen exposure. The study used immunosequencing to profile the T cell repertoires of some 600 subjects and linked those repertoires to cytomegalovirus serostatus. Besides the first cohort of some 670 subjects, a separate validation cohort made up of over a hundred different subjects was used. The study combined high-throughput TCR immunosequencing, statistical association of individual TCRs with disease status, and machine learning to predict cytomegalovirus infection status. A later analysis re-analyzed previously published TCR beta repertoires from roughly 630 donors and added high-resolution HLA genotyping to study TCR occurrence patterns. The later analysis used no new phenotypic data to find candidate immune exposures, relying instead on TCR beta sequences and their occurrence across donors. An earlier analysis of 587 of the donors applied high-throughput TCR beta sequencing to assess whether each TCR beta V gene segment acted as functional or pseudogenic. Donor age, sex, ethnicity and CMV serostatus were compiled alongside the repertoire data. In a later genetic analysis, genome-wide SNP genotypes for about 55% of the 666 donors were used, and that subset was treated as a discovery cohort. Every discovery cohort repertoire had been produced on one sequencing platform. HLA typing included class I and class II loci at four-digit resolution. The number of donors typed differed by locus, with 629-630 for A, B, C, DRB1 and DQB1, around 500 for DQA1, 600 to 610 for DPA1, and about 450 for DPB1. Roughly 5 DR-DQ haplotypes were handled as single units for association and clustering, since linkage in the cohort was strong. Among some 400 genotyped donors of the cohort, an average of approximately 220,000 unique TCR beta nucleotide sequences was sequenced per donor, of which about 20% were non-productive.

The CDR3 runs 15 amino acids, cysteine and phenylalanine included. Only the CDR3 region is kept as DNA, spanning 45 bases read in frame from base 1. V ends up 3 bases short and J 6 bases short, with an unmatched junction base count of 9. Taken from the germline V gene (reference sequence), the CDR1 and CDR2 loops are LNHDA and SQIVND. About this clone: Its antigen is not yet known. One base away there is no much larger clone; base qualities are not given.

Summary of the overall study and its limitations: A later analysis found that TCR association rates varied across HLA loci, with DRB1 alleles showing the most associated TCRs and HLA-C alleles the fewest. A further reported finding was that TCR beta sequences accurately predicted the HLA-A and HLA-B alleles for most subjects in the first cohort. When HLA alleles, especially DR and DQ, strongly co-occurred, TCR associations were difficult to assign to individual alleles. Cytomegalovirus status was reported to be diagnosed by the classifier with high specificity and sensitivity in both the original and validation cohorts. Only TCR beta chains were sequenced in this cohort, and the absence of alpha or paired-chain data limited detectable features. V-gene and J-gene trimming of TCR beta chains was associated with a missense DCLRE1C variant in a later genetic analysis, and the association was replicated in an independent cohort. Immune exposure information for the cohort was limited to CMV serostatus. In a later genetic analysis, fewer N-insertions in productive TCRs were reported among donors in an Asian-associated ancestry cluster than the roughly 640-donor mean. It was suggested by the authors that the approach could potentially be generalized to other disease states and immunological phenotypes. Because HLA typing was unavailable for some donors at each locus, only the typed subset was used in association tests. Because the 87-base-pair reads could not distinguish some IMGT-functional V segments, including TRBV6-2 and TRBV6-3, those segments were excluded. In a later analysis, about 17,000 TCR beta sequences were associated with specific HLA alleles at a false discovery rate of 0.05. Most TCR sequences were seen in very few donors, while some public TCRs were found in many individuals. The earlier analysis of a few hundred of the donors excluded seventeen rarely observed V segments, including chromosome 9 orphons, because counts were too low. In a later analysis, HLA-associated TCR beta chains were found to be more clonally expanded and to have lower generation probabilities than equally common non-associated chains. A few of the identified cytomegalovirus-associated TCR beta chains were confirmed in vitro to be specific for cytomegalovirus antigens. In an earlier analysis of 587 of the donors, most TCR beta V segments appeared in productive rearrangements about 87% or about 30% of the time, broadly matching IMGT annotations. Several of the top co-occurrence clusters appeared to be linked to parvovirus B19, influenza, CMV and Epstein-Barr virus, according to a later analysis. The sequencing pipeline was judged likely to have produced a cluster of highly shared sequence variants as a technical artifact. In the study, 164 TCR beta chains were listed as associated with cytomegalovirus. Correlated functional status among segregating V segments might reflect linkage disequilibrium, but an unknown experimental factor could not be ruled out. Most CMV-associated TCR beta chains appeared to be HLA-restricted in a later analysis, and the HLA associations seemed to be driven largely by CMV exposure. Sequencing depth was assumed to be roughly uniform across donors in the presence/absence analyses, though that assumption may not hold.

The library was built by means of the immunoSEQ multiplex PCR assay. For the multiplex PCR, a mixture combining 60 forward primers for TCR Vbeta segments and 13 reverse primers for TCR Jbeta segments was used. Amplification of the CDR3 region of rearranged TCR beta genes was performed with a multiplex PCR assay on genomic DNA. The Illumina HiSeq System was used to sequence the amplified TCR beta libraries as 87-base-pair reads. Per the original workflow: Across the 500 to 750 repertoires, a later analysis counted tens of millions of unique TCR beta chains, some 11 million of which were shared by at least two donors. Raw reads were error-corrected and collapsed into unique sequences by a nearest-neighbor algorithm in which closely related sequences were merged to remove PCR and sequencing errors. V, D and J gene segments were assigned by aligning CDR3 sequences to IMGT reference sequences. For a sequence to be retained, a match of at least six nucleotides was required to both a V gene segment and a J gene segment. Rearrangements were classified as productive when the CDR3 lacked stop codons and remained in frame with V and J, and all other rearrangements were classified as non-productive. Following IMGT convention, CDR3 was defined as the stretch from the second conserved V-encoded cysteine up to the conserved J-encoded phenylalanine. The earlier analysis of 587 of the donors excluded sequences that lacked an unambiguous match to a single V gene segment. An earlier analysis of 587 of the donors classified V segments as functional when productive rearrangements were above 56.7% and as segregating when the standard deviation between donors was above 5%. A statistical classification framework was built to diagnose cytomegalovirus status from the catalog of TCR beta chain sequences. In a later analysis, V and J genes were assigned by comparing TCR nucleotide sequences against IMGT/GENE-DB human TR gene sequences. In a later analysis, CDR3 sequences and most-parsimonious VDJ recombination scenarios were assigned using the TCRdist pipeline. A later analysis defined each TCR beta chain by its CDR3 amino acid sequence plus V-gene family, and excluded reads lacking a unique V-gene family. To address suspected cross-contamination and a sequencing artifact, a later analysis removed a few hundred highly shared, low-generation-probability nucleotide sequences. In a later analysis, a clonal expansion index for each public chain was calculated from normalized within-repertoire ranks of inferred template counts. In a later analysis, generation probabilities were computed with a VDJ recombination model fitted to out-of-frame rearrangements, and the resulting probabilities were checked against IGoR. Hypergeometric tests were used in a later analysis to score TCR-TCR, TCR-HLA and TCR-CMV co-occurrence, with a repertoire-size bias correction applied to the TCR pairs. A later analysis estimated false discovery rates by permuting HLA or CMV assignments 20 times. In a later analysis, co-occurring TCRs were grouped using DBSCAN, with TCRdist sequence similarity added in when clustering inside HLA-allele-positive subsets. For co-occurrence clustering, repertoires with fewer than 30,000 or more than 120,000 public chains were excluded, along with roughly five repertoires with anomalous nucleotide sharing. The clones in this table, taken by TCRdb from immuneACCESS, are in-frame only. Not every clone is retained; where verified, under half of the shortfall comes from an unresolved V gene, and the cause of the rest is unknown. D and trimming come from the DNA, and the V and J calls and clone size come from that table. The sample table lists under 200,000 clones, roughly 75% of them with a count of one. The biggest ten clones account for over 4.5% of the sample.

In total, roughly 710 healthy bone marrow donors made up the cohort. At the time of sampling, all cohort members were nominally healthy, though unrecorded immune exposures were likely present. The donor tested CMV seronegative and was one of the 352 seronegative cohort members. A peripheral blood sample was provided by each donor, and peripheral blood mononuclear cells were used for TCR beta sequencing. Genomic DNA was extracted from the blood cell samples with the Qiagen DNeasy Blood Extraction Kit. This TCR was recovered from a male donor in good health and CMV-seronegative. The sequence is built from TRBV19 and TRBJ2-3; TRBD1 matches 7 bases in the middle. The sample consisted of PBMCs. For the CDR3, the sequence is CASSIRQGQSDTQYF. The nucleotide sequence reads as follows: TGTGCCAGTAGTATCCGACAGGGACAATCCGATACGCAGTATTTT.